The 6 T cell receptor beta chains below come from one sample, sequenced in a study of regulatory T cells in long-lasting Graves disease. Assembly of TCR beta libraries relied on iRepertoire HTBI primers together with Arm-PCR of CDR3 regions. From the multiplex PCR reads, TCRdb called clonotypes with MiXCR, one entry per CDR3 protein. The table records 410,000 or so distinct CDR3 sequences, just under 15% of them present only once. As to time point: newly diagnosed GD, antithyroid drugs for less than 3 months. After RNA was extracted from PBMCs, the TCR library was made from it. Separately, the same data were catalogued under a study of T cells in Graves' hyperthyroidism and ophthalmopathy.

This specimen was peripheral blood mononuclear cells (PBMCs), taken at new diagnosis, from a patient treated with antithyroid drugs. The receptors shown here come from a woman aged 25-40 years with Graves disease.

There are a few counts of this clonotype. A read error may account for a junction end that differs from germline. The CDR3 loop is CASSFASGRGYNEQLF. For the CDR3, the DNA is TGTGCCAGCAGTTTTGCCAGCGGGAGGGGGTACAATGAGCAGCTCTTC. The chain employs TRBV12-3 or TRBV12-4 and TRBJ2-1, with 10 bases identical to TRBD2. The CDR3 has 16 amino acids.

This clonotype has more than one count but fewer than ten. In this CDR3 the conserved last residue, phenylalanine or tryptophan, is missing, so a read error is likely. The chain combines TRBV2 with TRBJ1-1; D gene unclear. V gave up 4 bases and J gave up 5 bases, with 8 bases separating them. CDR1 and CDR2 (germline): SNHLY, FYNNEI. This CDR3 is built from 12 residues. CDR3 residues: CASSVSGTEAFL. For the CDR3, the DNA is TGTGCCAGCAGTGTCTCGGGTACTGAAGCTTTCCTT.

The gene calls are TRBV20-1 and TRBJ2-5; the D is unclear. CDR1 is DFQATT, CDR2 SNEGSKA, per germline (reference sequence). The CDR3 is made up of 15 amino acids. V was trimmed by 4 bases and J by 2 bases, leaving 17 bases between them. CDR3 amino acids: CSAKPGTLPQETQYF. The CDR3 DNA reads TGCAGTGCTAAGCCGGGCACACTTCCACAAGAGACCCAGTACTTC.

The chain is built from TRBV6-1 and TRBJ2-2; possibly TRBD1 or TRBD2 for D (5 bases each). CDR3 length equals 14 residues. Trimming took off 7 bases at V and 2 bases at J, with 11 bases between the two ends. The germline CDR1 and CDR2 sequences are MNHNS and SASEGT. CDR3 nucleotides: TGTGCCAGCACCCGGGACCTCAACACCGGGGAGCTGTTTTTT. Its translation: CASTRDLNTGELFF.

The rearrangement links TRBV28 to TRBJ1-5; D not resolved. This CDR3 is 15 amino acids long. CDR1 and CDR2 (germline): MDHEN, SYDVKM. The germline V and J ends were trimmed by 5 bases and 0 bases, with 11 bases remaining between them. The CDR3 DNA is TGTGCCAGCAGTCACGCTGGGTATAGCAATCAGCCCCAGCATTTT. This gives the protein CASSHAGYSNQPQHF.

This clonotype was recorded a few times. This rearrangement joins TRBV15 to TRBJ1-2; D call uncertain. Germline V gene data show CDR1 as LNHNV and CDR2 as YYDKDF (reference sequence). This CDR3 has 14 amino acids. V was clipped by 3 bases and J by 5 bases, with 13 bases between them. The CDR3, as DNA: TGTGCCACCAGCAGCGGGGAGGCACCTTATGGCTACACCTTC. The encoded protein is CATSSGEAPYGYTF.